This T cell receptor beta chain was identified during a study of cytotoxic CD8 clonotypes in ibrutinib-treated CLL (dated by TCRdb to the early 2020s). General notes on the study: The cohort included roughly 15 treatment-naive and approximately twelve relapsed/refractory patients; roughly 17 were IGHV unmutated. Partial responses were observed in about 24 patients and complete responses in 2; after a median follow-up of about 69 months, remission was maintained in 14 patients and progression was observed in roughly 12. Response samples were taken after a median of roughly 12 months on treatment, ranging from about 6 to 40 months. Samples averaged about 260,000 productive templates and 90,000 to 95,000 productive rearrangements. Of the roughly 79 people in the trial, approximately 24 had longitudinal samples available. Cryopreserved peripheral blood mononuclear cells were collected before treatment, at response, and at either disease progression or sustained remission. Patients were still on ibrutinib when every remission and progressive disease sample was collected.

Overall results and qualifications from the work: Baseline clonality was found to be higher than that of age-matched healthy donors and was strongly correlated with circulating CD8+ T-cell counts. Sampling times were not matched between sustained-remission and progressing patients, and lymph node repertoires were not studied. Public clonotypes were rare and either shrank or stayed stable during treatment, and the rise in clonality at ibrutinib response reflected expansion of private clonotypes. Clonality increased at ibrutinib response, stayed stable in sustained remission, and fell back toward baseline at progression.

In the germline V gene, CDR1 corresponds to SGDLS and CDR2 to YYNGEE. V has 3 bases trimmed and J has 0 bases trimmed; junction bases matching no gene number 10. From cysteine to phenylalanine, the CDR3 is 18 amino acids long. The only DNA kept is the CDR3, 54 bases in frame from the first base. About this clone itself: Its antigen remains unidentified. Per-base qualities were not stored, and no clone one base away is much larger.

A MiSeq instrument was used for deep resolution sequencing, which targeted depths ranging from 1 in 1 million up to 1 in 200,000 T cells, with coverage averaging 10x for each clonotype. The immunoSEQ hsTCRB Kit was used to generate the TCR beta libraries. Concerning the study's data processing: Data were analyzed with ImmunoSEQ Data Assistant and ImmunoSEQ Analyzer, with V, D and J genes assigned per IMGT definitions. Clonality, with values ranging from 0 to 1, was calculated as one minus the normalized Shannon entropy of productive rearrangement frequencies. Only overrepresented clonotypes making up at least 0.05% of the repertoire of each patient were included in the public clonotype analysis. More than ten repertoires from age-matched healthy donors, obtained from immuneACCESS, served as clonality controls. The table comes from immuneACCESS by way of TCRdb, which keeps in-frame sequences with V and J called. Part of the clones is missing from these tables; in studies checked, under half for an unresolved V gene and the rest for unknown reasons. V and J calls and clone size follow that table, whereas D and trimming were derived from the DNA. Recorded for this sample are 130,000 or so clones; 80% to 85% of them occurred a single time. 3% to 4% of the sample comes from the top ten.

The time point label on this specimen signifies: 20 to 25 months on ibrutinib. For TCR beta library preparation, roughly 2.1 micrograms of genomic DNA was extracted from cryopreserved PBMCs. High-throughput TCR beta sequencing was performed on longitudinal blood samples from CLL patients receiving ibrutinib monotherapy. The patients were enrolled in a single-center, open-label phase 2 trial of ibrutinib monotherapy. The rearrangement combines TRBV9 with TRBJ1-3; 9 bases in the middle match TRBD1. This TCR came from a human donor with chronic lymphocytic leukemia. Sequenced here: PBMCs, sampled after 24 months of ibrutinib treatment. This receptor has the CDR3 CASSAGPGTGSSGNTIYF. The bases are TGTGCCAGCAGCGCTGGCCCGGGGACAGGGTCCTCTGGAAACACCATATATTTT. Extended through the reference TRBV9 and TRBJ1-3 proteins, this CDR3 yields the full variable domain: DSGVTQTPKHLITATGQRVTLRCSPRSGDLSVYWYQQSLDQGLQFLIQYYNGEERAKGNILERFSAQQFPDLHSELNLSSLELGDSALYFCASSAGPGTGSSGNTIYFGEGSWLTVV.